This T cell receptor (beta chain) emerged from a study of human T cells and chemical hapten exposure. Study context: The study sensitized with 2% DPC on a 2 cm by 2 cm patch of upper inner arm skin.

Time point given: patch test 2, 6 weeks after DPC sensitization. Treatment given: therapeutic diphenylcyclopropenone sensitization with weekly scalp DPC. The CDR3 is made up of 14 amino acids. J lost 2 bases, V lost 3 bases, and 4 bases had no gene match. CDR1 and CDR2 from the germline V gene are SGHNT and YYREEE (reference sequence). TCRdb processed the RACE reads anew with MiXCR; each CDR3 protein has one entry. The table includes about 54,000 distinct CDR3 sequences, about 10% detected once. The TCR was taken from a woman aged 50 to 60 with alopecia areata. Some clones in this sample may be carry-over from other donors' samples. Sequenced here: whole blood, sampled in connection with sensitization to the hapten diphenylcyclopropenone (DPC). The J gene is TRBJ2-5, the V gene TRBV5-4, with TRBD1 matching over 7 bases. The CDR3 is CASSSGQTQETQYF. CDR3 coding DNA: TGTGCCAGCAGCTCGGGACAGACTCAAGAGACCCAGTACTTC.